These 19 T cell receptor beta chains originate from one sample sequenced in a study of shared clonotypes between healthy human individuals (dated by TCRdb to between 2020 and 2021). The library was obtained by the immunoSEQ multiplex PCR assay. The immuneACCESS repertoire file appears here via TCRdb, limited to in-frame rearrangements. These files lack a portion of the clones; in checked studies, under half of the deficit traces to unresolved V genes, and the cause of the others is not known. Within this sample are a few million clones, with just over 90% of them counted one time only. Together, the top ten hold more than 0.12% of the sample. The sample taken for sequencing was naive CD4+ T cells sorted from blood. The meaning of the sample's cell subset or site label: CD45RA+ positively selected. These receptors originate from a man between 18 and 29 years old in good health.

V usage is TRBV9 and J usage is TRBJ2-3; D is undetermined. Deletions cut 0 bases from V and 6 bases from J, with 8 bases between. CDR3 length: 13 residues. CDR1 and CDR2 from the germline V gene are SGDLS and YYNGEE. CDR3: CASSVAPGDTQYF. As DNA, the CDR3 is TGTGCCAGCAGCGTAGCGCCCGGGGATACGCAGTATTTT.

The chain recombines TRBV5-1 with TRBJ2-7; 16 nucleotides match TRBD2. The CDR3 spans 19 residues. J gave up 0 bases and V 3 bases, and 9 bases lay outside the gene matches. The germline CDR1 and CDR2 sequences are SGHRS and YFSETQ. The CDR3 nucleotides read TGCGCCAGCAGCTCAGGGACTAGCGGGAGGGCCGGATCCTCCTACGAGCAGTACTTC. Its translation: CASSSGTSGRAGSSYEQYF.

As to this clone: This specimen includes other DNA sequences encoding the same CDR3. The gene calls are TRBV9 and TRBJ2-3; 8 positions agree with TRBD2. The CDR3 is made up of 14 amino acids. Germline V gene sequence: CDR1 SGDLS, CDR2 YYNGEE. The junction had 1 base not matched to a gene; V was cut back by 1 base and J by 3 bases. In DNA, the CDR3 is TGTGCCAGCAGCGTAAGCGGGGGAACAGATACGCAGTATTTT. This sequence encodes CASSVSGGTDTQYF.

V gene TRBV7-9 combines with J gene TRBJ2-7; 10 nucleotides line up with TRBD2. V lost 1 base and J lost 5; bases outside the gene matches: 5. CDR3 length: 15 residues. Germline V gives CDR1 SEHNR, CDR2 FQNEAQ (reference sequence). The CDR3 loop reads CASSLGASGSNEQYF. In nucleotides, the CDR3 is TGTGCCAGCAGCTTAGGGGCTAGCGGGAGCAACGAGCAGTACTTC.

The genes are TRBV28 and TRBJ1-5, with D unresolved. The ends were cut back, 7 bases at V and 4 bases at J, with 23 bases in the middle. The CDR3 is made up of 17 amino acids. Germline-derived CDR1 and CDR2 are MDHEN and SYDVKM. The CDR3 here is CASIPVTGQTLNQPQHF. The CDR3, as DNA: TGTGCCAGCATCCCCGTCACCGGGCAGACTCTTAATCAGCCCCAGCATTTT.

The chain carries TRBV27 and TRBJ1-5; TRBD1 matches 8 bases. V gave up 5 bases and J gave up 2 bases; unmatched junction bases: 5. The germline CDR1 and CDR2 sequences are MNHEY and SMNVEV (reference sequence). The CDR3 is 15 amino acids. CDR3 in DNA: TGTGCCAGCAGTGCAGGGGGCGCGGGCAATCAGCCCCAGCATTTT. Amino acids: CASSAGGAGNQPQHF.

The chain has TRBV6-1 and TRBJ2-2, with D possibly TRBD2 on 6 matching bases. Trimming took off 6 bases at V and 2 bases at J, with 13 bases between the two ends. The germline V gene has CDR1 MNHNS and CDR2 SASEGT. CDR3 length equals 15 residues. The CDR3 spells CASSQGGTNTGELFF. The CDR3 DNA sequence: TGTGCCAGCAGCCAGGGTGGGACTAACACCGGGGAGCTGTTTTTT.

This sequence joins TRBV19 and TRBJ1-1; no definite D call. The CDR3 sequence is 13 residues long. The V gene's germline CDR1 is LNHDA and CDR2 SQIVND (reference sequence). Deletions cut 5 bases from V and 1 base from J, with 8 bases between. Written as DNA, the CDR3 is TGTGCCAGTAGTGAAACGTGGAACACTGAAGCTTTCTTT. It is translated as CASSETWNTEAFF.

This chain's CDR3 is CASSRSGGRETQYF. DNA for the CDR3: TGTGCCAGCAGCCGTAGCGGGGGTCGGGAGACCCAGTACTTC. V is TRBV28 and J is TRBJ2-5; 9 bases align to TRBD2. Germline values: CDR1 MDHEN, CDR2 SYDVKM. The CDR3 consists of 14 residues. After removal of 6 bases from V and 5 bases from J, the junction contained 7 bases not matched to a gene. Full variable domain (remainder filled in from reference TRBV28 and TRBJ2-5): DVKVTQSSRYLVKRTGEKVFLECVQDMDHENMFWYRQDPGLGLRLIYFSYDVKMKEKGDIPEGYSVSREKKERFSLILESASTNQTSMYLCASSRSGGRETQYFGPGTRLLVL.

The chain combines TRBV5-1 with TRBJ2-3; no definite D call. CDR1 is SGHRS and CDR2 is YFSETQ in the germline V gene. This CDR3 region has 16 residues. V shed 0 bases and J shed 2 bases, with 13 bases lying between them. CDR3: CASSLGSATLTDTQYF. For the CDR3, the DNA is TGCGCCAGCAGCTTGGGATCCGCGACCCTCACAGATACGCAGTATTTT.

As to this clone: The same CDR3 can be traced to other DNA sequences in this sample. V gene TRBV7-9 combines with J gene TRBJ2-3; D remains unclear. This CDR3 is built from 14 residues. CDR1 and CDR2 (germline): SEHNR, FQNEAQ (reference sequence). Trimming left V 3 bases short and J 2 bases short, with 9 bases between. The CDR3 nucleotides are TGTGCCAGCAGCTTGAGCGTTCCCACAGATACGCAGTATTTT. Its translation is CASSLSVPTDTQYF.

The V call is TRBV5-1, the J call TRBJ1-6, with D uncertain. The germline V and J ends were trimmed by 2 bases and 5 bases, with 11 bases remaining between them. Germline V CDR1 and CDR2: SGHRS, YFSETQ. This CDR3 has 15 residues. The CDR3 DNA reads TGCGCCAGCAGCTTCGAAACGGGTAATAATTCACCCCTCCACTTT. It translates to CASSFETGNNSPLHF.

The chain joins TRBV5-1 to TRBJ2-5; possibly TRBD1 for D (6 bases). The length of the CDR3 is 15 residues. Trimming pared 4 bases from V and 1 base from J, leaving 14 bases between. CDR1 and CDR2 from the germline V gene are SGHRS and YFSETQ. The CDR3 sequence is CASSLGATVQETQYF. As DNA, the CDR3 is TGCGCCAGCAGCCTGGGGGCGACTGTCCAAGAGACCCAGTACTTC.

There are a few counts of this clone. The chain employs TRBV14 and TRBJ1-1; D is possibly TRBD1 (5 bases). Between the trimmed V and J ends, which lost 6 bases and 2 bases, there was a span of 13 bases. This CDR3 has 14 residues. The germline V gene has CDR1 SGHDN and CDR2 FVKESK. Written as DNA, the CDR3 is TGTGCCAGCAGTCATGGGACCGATAACACTGAAGCTTTCTTT. Protein sequence: CASSHGTDNTEAFF.

V gene TRBV7-3 combines with J gene TRBJ2-6; perhaps TRBD2 as D (5 bases). The germline gives CDR1 SGHTA, CDR2 FQGTGA. The CDR3 is 15 amino acids. Trimming pared 6 bases from V and 0 bases from J, leaving 9 bases between. CDR3 DNA: TGTGCCAGCAGTTCTCGGGGCTCTGGGGCCAACGTCCTGACTTTC. It translates to CASSSRGSGANVLTF.

V and J are TRBV5-6 and TRBJ2-7, with 14 bases lining up with TRBD2. The germline gives CDR1 SGHDT, CDR2 YYEEEE. The CDR3 covers 14 residues. The V segment lost 4 bases and the J segment 9 bases; nucleotides outside the gene matches: 6. The CDR3 bases are TGTGCCAGCAGCCCGGGACTAGCGGGAGTGGGGCAGTACTTC. Translated, it gives CASSPGLAGVGQYF.

This clone has more than one count but fewer than ten. The CDR3 nucleotides read TGTGCCAGTGGACAGAATTCACCCCTCCACTTT. It is translated as CASGQNSPLHF. The rearrangement links TRBV2 to TRBJ1-6; D is possibly TRBD1 (6 bases). Trimming took 9 bases from V and 7 from J, leaving 7 bases between them. The length of the CDR3 is 11 residues. Germline V gene sequence: CDR1 SNHLY, CDR2 FYNNEI.

V usage is TRBV28 and J usage is TRBJ2-2; D is possibly TRBD1 or TRBD2 (7 bases each). The CDR3 spans 16 residues. The germline V gene has CDR1 MDHEN and CDR2 SYDVKM. Trimming stripped 7 bases from V and 6 bases from J, with 21 bases between. CDR3 nucleotide sequence: TGTGCCAGCACCCCCCTCTCGACAGGGAGGGCCGGGGAGCTGTTTTTT. This codes for CASTPLSTGRAGELFF.

This clone was seen a handful of times. The CDR3 DNA sequence: TGTGCCAGCACAGCGGGACAGTCTAACTATGGCTACACCTTC. Translated, it gives CASTAGQSNYGYTF. The rearrangement joins TRBV2 to TRBJ1-2; 7 bases map to TRBD1. With V trimmed by 7 bases and J by 0 bases, 5 bases remained unmatched. This CDR3 has 14 residues. Germline V lookup: CDR1 SNHLY, CDR2 FYNNEI.